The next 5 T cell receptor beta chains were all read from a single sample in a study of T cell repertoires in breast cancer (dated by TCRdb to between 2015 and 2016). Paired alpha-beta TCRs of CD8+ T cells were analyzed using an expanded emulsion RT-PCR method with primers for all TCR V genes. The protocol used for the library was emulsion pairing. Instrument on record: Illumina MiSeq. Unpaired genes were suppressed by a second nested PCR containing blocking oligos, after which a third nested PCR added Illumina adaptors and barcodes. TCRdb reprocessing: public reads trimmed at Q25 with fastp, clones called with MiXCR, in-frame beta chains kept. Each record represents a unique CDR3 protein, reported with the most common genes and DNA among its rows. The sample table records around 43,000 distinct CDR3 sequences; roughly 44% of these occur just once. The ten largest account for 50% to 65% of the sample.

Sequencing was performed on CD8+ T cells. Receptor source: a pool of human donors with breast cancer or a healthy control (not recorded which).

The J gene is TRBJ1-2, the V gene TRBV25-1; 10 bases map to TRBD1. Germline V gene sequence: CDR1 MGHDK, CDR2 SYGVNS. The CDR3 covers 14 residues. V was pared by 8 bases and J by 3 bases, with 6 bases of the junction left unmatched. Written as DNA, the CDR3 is TGTGCCAGCTTCCGGGACAGGGGACACTATGGCTACACCTTC. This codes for CASFRDRGHYGYTF.

In DNA form, the CDR3 reads TGCAGTGCTAGAGATCGTCACCGGGGTCGGGTTAATGAGCAGTTCTTC. This gives the protein CSARDRHRGRVNEQFF. V is TRBV20-1 and J is TRBJ2-1, with D possibly being TRBD2 (5 bases). CDR1 and CDR2 (germline): DFQATT, SNEGSKA (reference sequence). V was clipped by 0 bases and J by 7 bases, with 19 bases between them. This CDR3 spans 16 amino acids.

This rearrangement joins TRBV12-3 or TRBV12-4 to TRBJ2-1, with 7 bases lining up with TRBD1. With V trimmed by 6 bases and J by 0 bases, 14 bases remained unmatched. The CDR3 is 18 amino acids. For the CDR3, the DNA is TGTGCCAGCAGAGGGGAGACAGGGTATACAGGCTCCTACAATGAGCAGTTCTTC. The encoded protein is CASRGETGYTGSYNEQFF.

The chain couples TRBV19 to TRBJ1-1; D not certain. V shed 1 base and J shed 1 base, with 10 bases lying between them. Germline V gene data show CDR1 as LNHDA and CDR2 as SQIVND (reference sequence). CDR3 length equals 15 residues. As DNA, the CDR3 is TGTGCCAGTAGTATAGGACCGAGTAGGAACACTGAAGCTTTCTTT. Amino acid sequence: CASSIGPSRNTEAFF.

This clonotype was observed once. In nucleotides, the CDR3 is TGTGCCAGTAGTAGGCTGTCAGGAACTAATGAGCAGTTCTTC. The encoded protein is CASSRLSGTNEQFF. This sequence joins TRBV19 and TRBJ2-1; D uncertain. V gave up 4 bases and J gave up 7 bases, with 14 bases separating them. CDR3 size: 14 residues. Germline CDR1 and CDR2: LNHDA and SQIVND (reference sequence).